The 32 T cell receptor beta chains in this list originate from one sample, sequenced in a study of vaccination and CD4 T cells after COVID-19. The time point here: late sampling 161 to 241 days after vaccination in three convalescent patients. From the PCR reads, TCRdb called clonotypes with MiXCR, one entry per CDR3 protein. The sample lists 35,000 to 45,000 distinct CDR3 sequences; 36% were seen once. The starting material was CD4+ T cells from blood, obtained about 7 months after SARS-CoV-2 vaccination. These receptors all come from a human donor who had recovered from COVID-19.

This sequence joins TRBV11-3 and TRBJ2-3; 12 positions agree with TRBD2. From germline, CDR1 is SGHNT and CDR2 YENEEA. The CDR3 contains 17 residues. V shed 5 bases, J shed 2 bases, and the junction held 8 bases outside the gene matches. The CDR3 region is CASSPVGTSGSTDTQYF. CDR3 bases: TGTGCCAGCAGCCCAGTGGGGACTAGCGGGTCCACAGATACGCAGTATTTT.

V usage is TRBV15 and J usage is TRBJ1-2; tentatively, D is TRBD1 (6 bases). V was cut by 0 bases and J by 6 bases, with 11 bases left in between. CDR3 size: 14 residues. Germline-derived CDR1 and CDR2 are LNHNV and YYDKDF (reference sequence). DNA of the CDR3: TGTGCCACCAGCAGAGAACACAGGGAGAATGGCTACACCTTC. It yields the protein CATSREHRENGYTF.

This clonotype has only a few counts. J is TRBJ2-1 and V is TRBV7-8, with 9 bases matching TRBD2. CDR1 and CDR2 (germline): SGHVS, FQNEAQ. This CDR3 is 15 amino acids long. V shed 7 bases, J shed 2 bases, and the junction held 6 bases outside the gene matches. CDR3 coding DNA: TGTGCCAGCAAGCAGGCGGGAGGGCCCTACAATGAGCAGTTCTTC. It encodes CASKQAGGPYNEQFF.

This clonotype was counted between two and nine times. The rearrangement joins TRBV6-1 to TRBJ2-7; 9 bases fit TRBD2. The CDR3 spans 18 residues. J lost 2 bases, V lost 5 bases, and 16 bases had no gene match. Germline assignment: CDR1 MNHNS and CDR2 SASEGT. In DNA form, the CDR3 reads TGTGCCAGCAGTATGACCGGGACTAGCTCCCCGTACGCCTACGAGCAGTACTTC. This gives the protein CASSMTGTSSPYAYEQYF.

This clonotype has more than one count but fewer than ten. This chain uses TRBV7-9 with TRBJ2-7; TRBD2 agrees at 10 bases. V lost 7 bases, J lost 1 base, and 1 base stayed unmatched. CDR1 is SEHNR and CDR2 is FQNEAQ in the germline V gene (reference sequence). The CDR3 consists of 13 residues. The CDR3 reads CASTSGGSYEQYF. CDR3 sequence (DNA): TGTGCCAGCACTAGCGGGGGATCCTACGAGCAGTACTTC.

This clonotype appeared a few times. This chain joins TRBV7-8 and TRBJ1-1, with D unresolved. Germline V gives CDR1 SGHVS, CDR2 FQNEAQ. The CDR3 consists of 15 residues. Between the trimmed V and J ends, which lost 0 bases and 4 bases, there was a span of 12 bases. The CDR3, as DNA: TGTGCCAGCAGCTTAGCCGGTGGTTGGAGCACTGAAGCTTTCTTT. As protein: CASSLAGGWSTEAFF.

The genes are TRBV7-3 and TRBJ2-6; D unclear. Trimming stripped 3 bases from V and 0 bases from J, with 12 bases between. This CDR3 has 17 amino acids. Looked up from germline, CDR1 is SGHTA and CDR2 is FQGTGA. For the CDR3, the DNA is TGTGCCAGCAGCTTCAGTTCTTCGGCCTCTGGGGCCAACGTCCTGACTTTC. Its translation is CASSFSSSASGANVLTF.

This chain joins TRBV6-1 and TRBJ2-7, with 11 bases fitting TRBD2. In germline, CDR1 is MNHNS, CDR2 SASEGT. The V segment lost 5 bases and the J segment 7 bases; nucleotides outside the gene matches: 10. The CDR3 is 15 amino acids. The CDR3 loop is CASSPTSGGLGEQYF. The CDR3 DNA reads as TGTGCCAGCAGTCCCACTAGCGGGGGACTCGGTGAGCAGTACTTC.

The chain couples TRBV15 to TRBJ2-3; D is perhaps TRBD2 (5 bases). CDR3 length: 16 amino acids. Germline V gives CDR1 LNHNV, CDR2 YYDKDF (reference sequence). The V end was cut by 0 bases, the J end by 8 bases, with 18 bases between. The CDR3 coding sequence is TGTGCCACCAGCAGAGATGGGGTCGGCAAGCGGAGTACGCAGTATTTT. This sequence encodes CATSRDGVGKRSTQYF.

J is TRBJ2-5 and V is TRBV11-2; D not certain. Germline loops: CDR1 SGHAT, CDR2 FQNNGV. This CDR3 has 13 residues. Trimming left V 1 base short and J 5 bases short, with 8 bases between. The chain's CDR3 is CASSLATWETQYF. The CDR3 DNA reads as TGTGCCAGCAGCTTAGCGACGTGGGAGACCCAGTACTTC.

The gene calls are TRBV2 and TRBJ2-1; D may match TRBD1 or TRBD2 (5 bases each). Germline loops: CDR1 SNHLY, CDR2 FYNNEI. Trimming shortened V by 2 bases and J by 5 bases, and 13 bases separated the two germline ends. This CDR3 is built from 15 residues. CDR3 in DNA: TGTGCCAGCAGTGAATATGGGACCCATGACAATGAGCAGTTCTTC. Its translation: CASSEYGTHDNEQFF.

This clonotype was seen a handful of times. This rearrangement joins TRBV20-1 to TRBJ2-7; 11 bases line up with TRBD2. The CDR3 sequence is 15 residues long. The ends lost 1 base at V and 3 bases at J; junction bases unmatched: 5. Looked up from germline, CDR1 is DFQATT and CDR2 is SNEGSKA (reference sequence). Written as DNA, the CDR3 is TGCAGTGCTAGAGCAACTAGCGGGAGCAGCTACGAGCAGTACTTC. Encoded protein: CSARATSGSSYEQYF.

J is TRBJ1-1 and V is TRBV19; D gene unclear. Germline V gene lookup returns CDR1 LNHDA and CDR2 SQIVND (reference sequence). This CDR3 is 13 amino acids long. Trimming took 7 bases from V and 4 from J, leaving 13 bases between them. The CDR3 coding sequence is TGTGCCAGTATGCTGGGGTCGGCCACTGAAGCTTTCTTT. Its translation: CASMLGSATEAFF.

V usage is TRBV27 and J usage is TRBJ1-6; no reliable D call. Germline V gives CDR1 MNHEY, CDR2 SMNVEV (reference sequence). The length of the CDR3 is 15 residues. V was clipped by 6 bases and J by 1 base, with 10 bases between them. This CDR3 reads CASRERGSYNSPLHF. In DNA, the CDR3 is TGTGCCAGCAGAGAACGGGGATCCTATAATTCACCCCTCCACTTT.

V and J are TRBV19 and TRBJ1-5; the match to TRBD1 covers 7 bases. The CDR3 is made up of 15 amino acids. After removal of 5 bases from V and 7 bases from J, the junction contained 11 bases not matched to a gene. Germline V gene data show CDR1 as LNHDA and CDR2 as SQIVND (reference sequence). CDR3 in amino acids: CASSPDRVAGQPQHF. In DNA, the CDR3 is TGTGCCAGTAGTCCTGACAGGGTCGCGGGGCAGCCCCAGCATTTT.

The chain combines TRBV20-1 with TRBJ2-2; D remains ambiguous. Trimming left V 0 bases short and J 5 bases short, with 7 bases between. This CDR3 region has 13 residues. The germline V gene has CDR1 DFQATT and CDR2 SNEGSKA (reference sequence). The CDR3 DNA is TGCAGTGCTAGAGATCTAGTAACCGGGGAGCTGTTTTTT. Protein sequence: CSARDLVTGELFF.

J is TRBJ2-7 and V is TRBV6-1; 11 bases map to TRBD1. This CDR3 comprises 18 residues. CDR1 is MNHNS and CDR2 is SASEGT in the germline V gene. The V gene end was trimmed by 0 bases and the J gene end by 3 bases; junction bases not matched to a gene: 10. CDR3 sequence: CASSEALHGTGGGYEQYF. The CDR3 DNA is TGTGCCAGCAGTGAAGCGCTTCACGGGACAGGGGGAGGCTACGAGCAGTACTTC.

CDR3 protein: CASSRFPTEGSTDTQYF. The CDR3 coding sequence is TGTGCCAGTAGTAGATTCCCGACAGAAGGGAGCACAGATACGCAGTATTTT. This chain joins TRBV19 and TRBJ2-3; D is possibly TRBD1 (5 bases). V lost 4 bases to trimming and J lost 0 bases, with 17 bases between them. Germline V gene data show CDR1 as LNHDA and CDR2 as SQIVND (reference sequence). This CDR3 comprises 17 residues.

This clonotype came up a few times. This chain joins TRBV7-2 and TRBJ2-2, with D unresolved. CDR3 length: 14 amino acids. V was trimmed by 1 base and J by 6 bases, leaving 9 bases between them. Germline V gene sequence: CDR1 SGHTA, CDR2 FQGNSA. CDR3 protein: CASSLGLTSGELFF. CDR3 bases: TGTGCCAGCAGCTTAGGTCTCACCTCCGGGGAGCTGTTTTTT.

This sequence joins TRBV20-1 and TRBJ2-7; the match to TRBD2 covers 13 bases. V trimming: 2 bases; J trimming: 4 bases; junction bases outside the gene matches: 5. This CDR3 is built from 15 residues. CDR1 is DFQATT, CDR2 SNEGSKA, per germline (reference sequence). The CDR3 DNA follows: TGCAGTGCTAGAACGGGACTAGCGGGACGATACGAGCAGTACTTC. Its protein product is CSARTGLAGRYEQYF.

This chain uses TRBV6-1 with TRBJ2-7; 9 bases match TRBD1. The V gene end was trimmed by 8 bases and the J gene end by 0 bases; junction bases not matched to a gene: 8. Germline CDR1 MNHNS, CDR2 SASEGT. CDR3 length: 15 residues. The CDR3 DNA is TGTGCCAGCCGAACCCGGGACAGGGTCTCCTACGAGCAGTACTTC. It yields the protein CASRTRDRVSYEQYF.

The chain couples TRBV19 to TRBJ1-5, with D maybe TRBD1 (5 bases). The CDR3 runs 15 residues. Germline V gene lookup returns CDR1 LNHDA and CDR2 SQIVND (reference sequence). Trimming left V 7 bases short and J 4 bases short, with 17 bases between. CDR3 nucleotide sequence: TGTGCCAGTAACCCTACGGGGGTAGCTAATCAGCCCCAGCATTTT. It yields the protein CASNPTGVANQPQHF.

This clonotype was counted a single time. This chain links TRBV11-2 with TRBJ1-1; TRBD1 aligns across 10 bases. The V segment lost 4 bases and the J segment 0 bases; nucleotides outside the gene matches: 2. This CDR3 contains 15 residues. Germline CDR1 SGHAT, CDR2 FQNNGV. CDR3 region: CASSSGTGVNTEAFF. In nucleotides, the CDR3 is TGTGCCAGCAGCTCCGGGACAGGGGTGAACACTGAAGCTTTCTTT.

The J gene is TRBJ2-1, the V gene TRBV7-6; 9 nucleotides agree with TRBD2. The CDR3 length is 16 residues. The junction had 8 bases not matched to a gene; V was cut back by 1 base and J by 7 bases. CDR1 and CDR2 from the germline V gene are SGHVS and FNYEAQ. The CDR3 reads CASSLGSGLARNEQFF. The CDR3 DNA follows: TGTGCCAGCAGCTTAGGGAGCGGACTAGCGCGAAATGAGCAGTTCTTC. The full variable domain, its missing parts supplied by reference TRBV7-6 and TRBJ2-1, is GAGVSQSPRYKVTKRGQDVALRCDPISGHVSLYWYRQALGQGPEFLTYFNYEAQQDKSGLPNDRFSAERPEGSISTLTIQRTEQRDSAMYRCASSLGSGLARNEQFFGPGTRLTVL.

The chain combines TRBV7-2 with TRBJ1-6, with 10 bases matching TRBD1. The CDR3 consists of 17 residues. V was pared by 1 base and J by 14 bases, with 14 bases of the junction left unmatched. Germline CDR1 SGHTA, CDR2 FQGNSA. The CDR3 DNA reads TGTGCCAGCAGCTTAGATTTTGGGACAGGGGCCATAGGGGCCCTCCACTTT. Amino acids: CASSLDFGTGAIGALHF.

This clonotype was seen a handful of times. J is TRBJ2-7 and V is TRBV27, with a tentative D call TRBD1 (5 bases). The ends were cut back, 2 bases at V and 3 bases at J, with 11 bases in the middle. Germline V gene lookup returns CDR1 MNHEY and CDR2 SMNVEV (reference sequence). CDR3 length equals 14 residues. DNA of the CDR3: TGTGCCAGCAGTTTAAAACCCCAGGGCTACGAGCAGTACTTC. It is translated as CASSLKPQGYEQYF.

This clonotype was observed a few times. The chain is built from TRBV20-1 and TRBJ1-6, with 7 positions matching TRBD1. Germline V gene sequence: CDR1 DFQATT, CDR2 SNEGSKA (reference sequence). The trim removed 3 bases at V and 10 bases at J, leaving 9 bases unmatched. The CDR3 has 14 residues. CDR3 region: CSASPDREGSPLHF. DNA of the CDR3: TGCAGTGCTAGCCCCGACAGGGAAGGATCACCCCTCCACTTT.

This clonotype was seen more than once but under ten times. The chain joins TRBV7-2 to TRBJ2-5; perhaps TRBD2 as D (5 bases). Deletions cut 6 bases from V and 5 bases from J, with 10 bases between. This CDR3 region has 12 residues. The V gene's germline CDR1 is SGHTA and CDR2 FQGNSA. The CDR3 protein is CASREGRETQYF. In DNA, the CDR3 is TGTGCCAGCAGAGAGGGTCGGGAGACCCAGTACTTC.

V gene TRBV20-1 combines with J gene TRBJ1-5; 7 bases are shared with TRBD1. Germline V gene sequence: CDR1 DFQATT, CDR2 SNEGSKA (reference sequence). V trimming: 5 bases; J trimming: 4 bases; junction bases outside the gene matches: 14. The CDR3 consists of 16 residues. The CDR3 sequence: CSARPPGGKWNQPQHF. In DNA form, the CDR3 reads TGCAGTGCTCGACCCCCAGGGGGGAAATGGAATCAGCCCCAGCATTTT.

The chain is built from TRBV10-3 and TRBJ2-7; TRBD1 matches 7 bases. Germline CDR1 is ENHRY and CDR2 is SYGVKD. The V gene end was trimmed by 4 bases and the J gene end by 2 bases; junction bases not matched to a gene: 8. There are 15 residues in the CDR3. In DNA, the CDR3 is TGTGCCATCAGTGGGACAGGTTCTCAAACCTACGAGCAGTACTTC. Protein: CAISGTGSQTYEQYF.

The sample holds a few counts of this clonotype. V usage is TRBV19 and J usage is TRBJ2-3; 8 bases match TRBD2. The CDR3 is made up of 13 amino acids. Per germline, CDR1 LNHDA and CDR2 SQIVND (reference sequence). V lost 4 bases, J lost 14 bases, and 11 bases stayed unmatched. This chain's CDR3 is CASSNTPGLVPYF. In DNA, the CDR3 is TGTGCCAGTAGTAACACACCGGGACTAGTTCCGTATTTT.

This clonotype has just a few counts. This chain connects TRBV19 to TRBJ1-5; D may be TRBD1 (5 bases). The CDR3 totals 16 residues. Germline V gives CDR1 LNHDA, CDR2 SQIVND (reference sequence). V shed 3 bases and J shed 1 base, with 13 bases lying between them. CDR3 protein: CASSIIQGRSNQPQHF. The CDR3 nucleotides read TGTGCCAGTAGTATTATCCAGGGAAGGAGCAATCAGCCCCAGCATTTT.